The 21 T cell receptor beta chains given below trace back to one sample, sequenced in a study of read filtering for tumor transcriptome and immune sequencing. The library was built from roughly 400 ng RNA with molecular barcoded adaptors for alpha/delta and beta/gamma chains. TCRdb reprocessed the reads via MiXCR and lists one record per CDR3 protein. The table records 85,000 or so distinct CDR3 sequences, around 12% of them present only once. The source material was a population of CD138-negative cells sorted from bone marrow. These receptors originate from a donor over 35 with multiple myeloma.

Concerning this clonotype itself: With a much larger clone just one base away, this may be a read error. The chain employs TRBV11-2 and TRBJ1-5; D not certain. CDR1 is SGHAT and CDR2 is FQNNGV in the germline V gene. This CDR3 contains 14 residues. DNA for the CDR3: TGTGCCAGCAGCACCGGGCCCGGCAATCTGCCCCAGCATTTT. It translates to CASSTGPGNLPQHF.

The chain carries TRBV28 and TRBJ1-5; D uncertain. Germline CDR1 MDHEN, CDR2 SYDVKM. Trimming removed 5 bases at V and 9 bases at J, with 8 bases between. This CDR3 contains 11 residues. The CDR3 loop is CASSAGRPQHF. CDR3 DNA sequence: TGTGCCAGCAGTGCCGGACGGCCCCAGCATTTT.

This chain connects TRBV6-5 to TRBJ2-1, with TRBD1 matching 7 bases. Germline V CDR1 and CDR2: MNHEY, SVGAGI. J was trimmed by 9 bases and V by 4 bases; bases with no gene match: 6. The CDR3 runs to 13 residues. The CDR3 loop is CASSFTGDGEQFF. In nucleotides, the CDR3 is TGTGCCAGCAGTTTCACAGGGGACGGTGAGCAGTTCTTC.

The genes are TRBV11-2 and TRBJ2-2, with D possibly matching TRBD2 (6 bases). This CDR3 comprises 14 residues. From germline, CDR1 is SGHAT and CDR2 FQNNGV. The V end lost 9 bases, the J end lost 5 bases, and 16 bases lay between the germline ends. CDR3 loop: CASMTGASTGELFF. The CDR3 DNA reads as TGTGCCAGTATGACGGGAGCATCGACCGGGGAGCTGTTTTTT.

A remark on this clonotype: At one end, the junction sequence differs from germline, possibly due to a read error. The chain carries TRBV20-1 and TRBJ2-7; 13 bases fit TRBD2. This CDR3 spans 14 amino acids. Germline V gene sequence: CDR1 DFQATT, CDR2 SNEGSKA (reference sequence). CDR3 bases: TGCAGTGCAATGAGGACTAGCGGGAGTTACGAGCAGTGCTTC. Translation: CSAMRTSGSYEQCF.

This clonotype has at least ten counts. The gene calls are TRBV20-1 and TRBJ2-7, with D hard to call. This CDR3 is built from 15 residues. V lost 3 bases and J lost 0, with 15 bases in between. The germline V gene encodes CDR1 DFQATT and CDR2 SNEGSKA (reference sequence). Here the CDR3 DNA reads TGCAGTGCTAGCGGCAGACTCCCGAGCTCCTACGAGCAGTACTTC. Its translation is CSASGRLPSSYEQYF.

This chain connects TRBV5-1 to TRBJ2-5; D tentatively reads TRBD1 or TRBD2 (5 bases each). Per germline, CDR1 SGHRS and CDR2 YFSETQ. The CDR3 has 16 amino acids. Trimming cost V 0 bases and J 5 bases, with 17 bases left between them. The CDR3 DNA reads as TGCGCCAGCAGCTTGGGGGACCTACGGGGTTGGGAGACCCAGTACTTC. It is translated as CASSLGDLRGWETQYF.

The table lists this clonotype with many counts. The genes are TRBV5-1 and TRBJ2-2; 9 bases line up with TRBD1. The V gene end was trimmed by 1 base and the J gene end by 0 bases; junction bases not matched to a gene: 4. CDR1 and CDR2 from the germline V gene are SGHRS and YFSETQ. The CDR3 is 17 amino acids. CDR3: CASSLRRTGANTGELFF. For the CDR3, the DNA is TGCGCCAGCAGCTTGCGGCGGACAGGGGCGAACACCGGGGAGCTGTTTTTT. Variable domain in full (rest from reference TRBV5-1 and TRBJ2-2): KAGVTQTPRYLIKTRGQQVTLSCSPISGHRSVSWYQQTPGQGLQFLFEYFSETQRNKGNFPGRFSGRQFSNSRSEMNVSTLELGDSALYLCASSLRRTGANTGELFFGEGSRLTVL.

The V call is TRBV29-1, the J call TRBJ1-1, with TRBD1 identical over 8 bases. Trimming removed 7 bases from V and 7 bases from J; junction bases left unmatched: 11. The germline CDR1 and CDR2 sequences are SQVTM and ANQGSEA. The CDR3 runs to 13 residues. The CDR3 nucleotides are TGCAGCGGATTTGACAGGGGTATCGGTGAAGCTTTCTTT. This translates into CSGFDRGIGEAFF.

In this sample, this clonotype turned up a few times. The CDR3 DNA reads TGTGCCAGCAGCTGGACAGGGTATAGCAATCAGCCCCAGCATTTT. Protein product: CASSWTGYSNQPQHF. The V and J genes are TRBV6-6 and TRBJ1-5; 8 positions match TRBD1. The CDR3 length is 15 residues. Germline V CDR1 and CDR2: MNHNY, SVGAGI (reference sequence). V dropped 6 bases and J dropped 0; count of bases not matched to a gene: 4.

The chain carries TRBV29-1 and TRBJ1-1; maybe TRBD1 (6 bases). CDR3 size: 14 residues. Trimming shortened V by 5 bases and J by 5 bases, and 18 bases separated the two germline ends. From germline, CDR1 is SQVTM and CDR2 ANQGSEA. The CDR3 loop reads CSVWDNRGGTEAFF. The CDR3 bases are TGCAGCGTTTGGGACAATAGAGGAGGTACTGAAGCTTTCTTT.

This clonotype was counted at least ten times. This sequence joins TRBV24-1 and TRBJ2-2, with 12 bases lining up with TRBD2. The CDR3 is 15 amino acids. From germline, CDR1 is KGHDR and CDR2 SFDVKD. J gave up 3 bases and V 5 bases, and 0 bases lay outside the gene matches. The CDR3 loop is CATSASGRDTGELFF. DNA for the CDR3: TGTGCCACCAGTGCTAGCGGGAGGGACACCGGGGAGCTGTTTTTT.

J is TRBJ2-1 and V is TRBV5-5, with 7 bases fitting TRBD1. The CDR3 length is 15 residues. Trimming took 0 bases from V and 2 from J; bases not matched to a gene: 2. Per germline, CDR1 SGHKS and CDR2 YYEKEE (reference sequence). CDR3 DNA: TGTGCCAGCAGCTTGGACAGGGGTCCCTACAATGAGCAGTTCTTC. Its protein product is CASSLDRGPYNEQFF.

This clonotype was seen ten or more times. The CDR3 spells CASSSGHGQYF. CDR3 nucleotide sequence: TGTGCCAGTAGTTCTGGTCATGGTCAGTACTTC. This sequence joins TRBV19 and TRBJ2-5; the D is unclear. Germline V gene data show CDR1 as LNHDA and CDR2 as SQIVND (reference sequence). V gave up 5 bases and J gave up 11 bases, with 12 bases separating them. The CDR3 is 11 residues long.

This sequence joins TRBV29-1 and TRBJ2-5; TRBD2 might be the D (5 bases). The CDR3 extends over 14 amino acids. From germline, CDR1 is SQVTM and CDR2 ANQGSEA. Trimming took off 5 bases at V and 1 base at J, with 14 bases between the two ends. The CDR3 DNA follows: TGCAGCGTTAGCCTAGTAGAGGGCCAAGAGACCCAGTACTTC. It codes for CSVSLVEGQETQYF.

This clonotype was picked up many times. The chain has TRBV2 and TRBJ1-1; TRBD1 matches 11 bases. Per germline, CDR1 SNHLY and CDR2 FYNNEI. V shed 7 bases and J 6 bases; nucleotides not matched to a gene: 1. The CDR3 totals 12 residues. Here the CDR3 reads CASKDRGPEAFF. Written as DNA, the CDR3 is TGTGCCAGCAAGGACAGGGGGCCTGAAGCTTTCTTT.

This clonotype was observed at least ten times. The chain employs TRBV10-3 and TRBJ1-1; the match to TRBD1 covers 9 bases. The V and J ends lost 7 bases and 1 base, in that order; junction bases with no gene match: 4. Germline V CDR1 and CDR2: ENHRY, SYGVKD. The CDR3 is 14 amino acids. Written as DNA, the CDR3 is TGTGCCATCAACGCGGGACAGGGGAACACTGAAGCTTTCTTT. It yields the protein CAINAGQGNTEAFF.

Many counts were recorded for this clonotype. The chain employs TRBV29-1 and TRBJ2-7; 11 nucleotides agree with TRBD1. CDR3 length: 15 residues. CDR1 and CDR2 from the germline V gene are SQVTM and ANQGSEA. With V trimmed by 4 bases and J by 5 bases, 10 bases remained unmatched. The CDR3 region is CSVGGPGQGGNEQYF. CDR3 nucleotide sequence: TGCAGCGTTGGGGGACCGGGACAGGGGGGTAACGAGCAGTACTTC.

This clonotype was counted many times. The V and J genes are TRBV5-1 and TRBJ2-3; D unclear. Germline lookup yields CDR1 SGHRS and CDR2 YFSETQ. Trimming left V 2 bases short and J 3 bases short, with 10 bases between. The CDR3 is made up of 14 amino acids. CDR3 residues: CASSLAVSTDTQYF. For the CDR3, the DNA is TGCGCCAGCAGCTTAGCCGTTTCAACAGATACGCAGTATTTT. The full variable domain, with the rest looked up from reference TRBV5-1 and TRBJ2-3, is KAGVTQTPRYLIKTRGQQVTLSCSPISGHRSVSWYQQTPGQGLQFLFEYFSETQRNKGNFPGRFSGRQFSNSRSEMNVSTLELGDSALYLCASSLAVSTDTQYFGPGTRLTVL.

This clonotype showed up many times. The chain recombines TRBV3-1 with TRBJ2-1; 9 bases fit TRBD2. Germline V gene sequence: CDR1 LGHDT, CDR2 YNNKEL (reference sequence). The ends lost 0 bases at V and 3 bases at J; junction bases unmatched: 6. The CDR3 consists of 17 residues. The CDR3 sequence is CASSQDGLAGHYNEQFF. CDR3 coding DNA: TGTGCCAGCAGCCAAGATGGTCTAGCGGGGCACTACAATGAGCAGTTCTTC.

The V call is TRBV12-3 or TRBV12-4, the J call TRBJ2-1, with D uncertain. CDR3 length equals 14 residues. V lost 0 bases, J lost 4 bases, and 7 bases lay in between. The DNA of the CDR3 is TGTGCCAGCAGTTTAGCGCTCGTATACAATGAGCAGTTCTTC. It encodes CASSLALVYNEQFF.